This T cell receptor beta chain appears in the sequencing data of a study of shared clonotypes between healthy human individuals. Study summary: The study enrolled a couple of women and a few men aged 18 to 49.

Free of recent acute infections or vaccinations, the donors were healthy HIV-negative adults. Points from the study as a whole: Investigators expected sequencing depth to affect clonotype sharing among donors.

The CDR3 contains 15 residues. The V gene lost 7 bases and the J gene lost 6 bases, with 19 bases spanning the gap. Germline CDR1 MNHEY, CDR2 SMNVEV (reference sequence). Here immunoSEQ multiplex PCR was the method, and the copy in TCRdb shows in-frame clones only, minus some. Found here are more than 2,000,000 clones, approximately 95% of them singletons; the top ten hold around 0.4%. With respect to this clone: The target antigen is unknown.

What was sequenced was naive CD4+ T cells from PBMCs. Subset noted: CD45RA+ positively selected. V usage is TRBV27 and J usage is TRBJ2-1; D is possibly TRBD2 (6 bases). The TCR originated in a man aged 18 to 35 in good health. Some clones in this sample may be carry-over from other donors' samples. The CDR3 here is CASTGGAAPSNEQFF. The CDR3 DNA reads as TGTGCCAGCACCGGGGGAGCGGCCCCTTCCAATGAGCAGTTCTTC.